The 9 T cell receptor beta chains reported below all come from one sample, sequenced in a study of T cell responses to AZD1222 COVID-19 vaccine (dated by TCRdb to 2020 to 2022). The sample's time point label is to be understood as: baseline before first vaccination. Libraries were built with the immunoSEQ multiplex PCR assay. TCRdb provides this immuneACCESS table in a form limited to in-frame rearrangements. Some clones are lacking; in checked studies, under half of them reflect an unresolved V gene, and why the rest are absent is not known. The sample table shows about 150,000 clones, and just over 90% are seen once. The ten largest clones represent 2.5% to 3% of the sample. Sequencing used peripheral blood, obtained on day 0 of AZD1222 vaccination. Receptor source: an adult in good health.

This clone has only one observation. This chain connects TRBV9 to TRBJ2-1, with 9 bases aligning to TRBD1. Germline loops: CDR1 SGDLS, CDR2 YYNGEE. V shed 0 bases, J shed 5 bases, and the junction held 9 bases outside the gene matches. The CDR3 spans 17 residues. The CDR3 DNA sequence: TGTGCCAGCAGCGTAGCTGCAGGGACAGGGAGGAACAATGAGCAGTTCTTC. Protein product: CASSVAAGTGRNNEQFF.

The chain combines TRBV27 with TRBJ1-2; D unclear. The V gene's germline CDR1 is MNHEY and CDR2 SMNVEV (reference sequence). This CDR3 has 13 amino acids. The V gene lost 5 bases and the J gene lost 2 bases, with 9 bases spanning the gap. CDR3 protein: CASSPIENYGYTF. CDR3 sequence (DNA): TGTGCCAGCAGTCCCATAGAGAACTATGGCTACACCTTC.

The CDR3 protein is CASSLGTAGGSQETQYF. CDR3 sequence (DNA): TGTGCCAGCAGCTTAGGTACAGCGGGGGGGTCGCAAGAGACCCAGTACTTC. The rearrangement uses TRBV11-2 and TRBJ2-5; TRBD2 matches at 10 bases. Germline CDR1 and CDR2: SGHAT and FQNNGV. The CDR3 consists of 17 residues. Germline trimming cut 1 base from V and 2 bases from J; bases unmatched to any gene: 7.

This clone was counted a few times. The V gene is TRBV6-5, the J gene TRBJ1-2; D gene ambiguous. V was cut by 4 bases and J by 8 bases, with 17 bases left in between. This CDR3 has 14 amino acids. CDR1 and CDR2 (germline): MNHEY, SVGAGI. The CDR3 nucleotides are TGTGCCAGCAGTTTAGAGGGTGCCGTCCAGGGCTACACCTTC. It is translated as CASSLEGAVQGYTF.

This clone was counted only a few times. J is TRBJ2-7 and V is TRBV27; a weak D match, TRBD1 (7 bases). The V and J ends lost 5 bases and 0 bases respectively, with 14 bases between them. CDR1 and CDR2 (germline): MNHEY, SMNVEV (reference sequence). CDR3 size: 15 residues. CDR3 in DNA: TGTGCCAGCAGTGCTCACAGGGGAGGCTCCTACGAGCAGTACTTC. This gives the protein CASSAHRGGSYEQYF.

A single count supports this clone. The chain recombines TRBV5-5 with TRBJ2-5; TRBD1 might be the D (6 bases). CDR1 is SGHKS, CDR2 YYEKEE, per germline (reference sequence). V gave up 3 bases and J gave up 2 bases, with 8 bases separating them. The CDR3 loop spans 13 amino acids. CDR3 DNA: TGTGCCAGCAGCTCACAGGGTCAAGAGACCCAGTACTTC. It is translated as CASSSQGQETQYF.

The chain joins TRBV29-1 to TRBJ1-4; a weak D match, TRBD1 (6 bases). V lost 4 bases and J lost 7, with 13 bases in between. The germline V gene has CDR1 SQVTM and CDR2 ANQGSEA. The CDR3 spans 13 residues. CDR3 protein: CSVAWGAGEKLFF. CDR3 sequence (DNA): TGCAGCGTTGCTTGGGGGGCAGGTGAAAAACTGTTTTTT. Supplemented by reference TRBV29-1 and TRBJ1-4, the full variable domain reads SAVISQKPSRDICQRGTSLTIQCQVDSQVTMMFWYRQQPGQSLTLIATANQGSEATYESGFVIDKFPISRPNLTFSTLTVSNMSPEDSSIYLCSVAWGAGEKLFFGSGTQLSVL.

V gene TRBV3-1 (or the pseudogene TRBV3-2) combines with J gene TRBJ2-1, with TRBD2 matching 7 bases. Per the germline V gene, CDR1 is LGHDT and CDR2 is YNNKEL (reference sequence). The CDR3 spans 12 residues. V lost 1 base and J lost 9; bases outside the gene matches: 0. Here the CDR3 reads CASSQAGGEQFF. The CDR3 nucleotides read TGTGCCAGCAGCCAAGCGGGGGGTGAGCAGTTCTTC.

The V call is TRBV29-1, the J call TRBJ2-1; D perhaps matches TRBD1 (6 bases). Trimming stripped 3 bases from V and 9 bases from J, with 12 bases between. This CDR3 has 12 residues. Germline CDR1 reads SQVTM; CDR2 reads ANQGSEA. CDR3 DNA: TGCAGCGTTGACCTCTACAGGGCTGAGCAGTTCTTC. Protein product: CSVDLYRAEQFF.